This entry is about one TCR beta chain. Its binding antigen is unknown. Base qualities are not at hand, and no much larger clone is one base apart. The collaborating institutions used their own protocols to collect whole blood in K2EDTA tubes. For TCRbeta analysis, collaborator samples were shipped as frozen whole blood, as isolated PBMCs, or as DNA extracted from either sample type. The entry originates in a study of blood T cell repertoires in COVID-19 (dated by TCRdb to 2018 to 2021). About the study as a whole: The collaborator samples originated in the United States, Italy and Spain and spanned the acute and convalescent phases of COVID-19. The repertoires were made available in a free public database intended to serve as a resource for research on the immune response to SARS-CoV-2. Nearly every sample came with metadata listing a de-identified subject ID, COVID-19 status, age in years and sex. Samples were obtained from the ongoing ImmuneRACE study (first 160 participants) and from over 1,000 subjects provided by 6 global collaborators. Where HLA class I and class II types were available, the types were taken from metadata supplied by the sample provider, not from assay-based typing. The prospective study material was composed of cDNA or gDNA derived from T cells, B-cell-depleted T cells, or PBMCs. Deeply sampled blood TCRbeta repertoires from subjects exposed to, actively infected with, or recovered from COVID-19 were included in the dataset.

The CDR3 runs 19 amino acids, cysteine and phenylalanine included. Only the CDR3 portion is preserved as DNA: 57 bases, with reading frame beginning at the first base. V loses 0 bases, J loses 1 base, and the germline ends lie 16 bases apart. CDR1 MNHEY and CDR2 SMNVEV were looked up in the germline V gene (reference sequence). Broad study findings and their caveats: Clinical and demographic metadata were provided uncurated, with the amount varying by source and participant.

TCRbeta CDR3 regions were amplified from genomic DNA using the immunoSEQ Assay, a bias-controlled multiplex PCR. Per the original workflow: Within the assay, amplification of reference gene primers was used to estimate how many nucleated cells each sample contained. To quantify the absolute abundance of each unique TCRbeta CDR3 rearrangement, sequence reads were collapsed and filtered. For each sample, productive Simpson clonality was calculated as the square root of Simpson's diversity index across productive rearrangements. TCRdb's version of the immuneACCESS table is confined to in-frame rearrangements and falls short of the full clone set. An unresolved V gene accounts for under half of the shortfall where checked; the remainder is of unknown origin. The V and J calls and the clone size are those of that table, but D and trimming were determined from the DNA. The sample table shows 150,000 to 200,000 clones, and approximately 87% are seen once. The leading ten clones occupy about 4% of the sample.

Here the chain combines TRBV27 and TRBJ1-6; there is no confident call for the D gene. This sequence originates from a man in his late teens or twenties with active or convalescent COVID-19. Sequencing was performed on peripheral blood. The CDR3 in this case is CASSLSAGDGRSYNSPLHF. The sequence in DNA is TGTGCCAGCAGTTTATCGGCGGGAGACGGGAGGTCCTATAATTCACCCCTCCACTTT.